This record looks at one TCR beta chain sequence and its context. V lost 0 bases, J lost 5 bases, and 8 bases lay in between. The CDR3 consists of 14 residues. Germline CDR1 and CDR2: LGHNA and YNFKEQ. Each of the donors was a healthy bone marrow donor. This sample is part of a study of cytomegalovirus exposure and HLA in healthy donors. The PCR employed 60 Vbeta primers together with 13 Jbeta primers. Here immunoSEQ multiplex PCR was the method, and the copy in TCRdb shows in-frame clones only, minus some. This sample has roughly 190,000 clones, with nearly 80% found just once. The sequencing input was PBMCs. This TCR came from a female donor in good health and CMV-seronegative. This rearrangement joins TRBV4-2 to TRBJ1-5; D gene uncertain. The CDR3 coding sequence is TGTGCCAGCAGCCAAGATGTACTCGATCAGCCCCAGCATTTT. It yields the protein CASSQDVLDQPQHF.